This T cell receptor (beta chain) was profiled in a study of cytomegalovirus exposure and HLA in healthy donors. Trimming took 0 bases from V and 4 from J, leaving 15 bases between them. The germline CDR1 and CDR2 sequences are LNHDA and SQIVND (reference sequence). The CDR3 covers 16 residues. Use of 60 Vbeta and 13 Jbeta primers characterized the PCR. The repertoire was sequenced with immunoSEQ multiplex PCR; TCRdb's copy has only in-frame clones and lacks some. The sample has 100,000 or so clones; about 80% are singletons. Material: PBMCs. This TCR came from a female donor in good health and CMV-seropositive. The J gene is TRBJ1-1, the V gene TRBV19; weak D call: TRBD1 (5 bases). In nucleotides, the CDR3 is TGTGCCAGTAGTATAGATCCGACAGTCTGGGTCACTGAAGCTTTCTTT. This encodes CASSIDPTVWVTEAFF.